One sample yielded the 16 T cell receptor beta chains listed below, sequenced in a study of T cell changes during pregnancy in multiple sclerosis. Repertoires were generated with immunoSEQ multiplex PCR, while TCRdb's copy carries only in-frame clones and drops some. The table records 45,000 to 55,000 clones, 90% of them present only once. This specimen consisted of peripheral blood, obtained in the first trimester of pregnancy. The receptors were sampled from a female donor in good health, enrolled as a control in a pregnancy study.

This chain connects TRBV7-2 to TRBJ1-1, with D perhaps TRBD1 (5 bases). V was pared by 5 bases and J by 3 bases, with 13 bases between. CDR1 SGHTA and CDR2 FQGNSA come from the germline V gene. CDR3 size: 14 residues. This chain's CDR3 is CASSRGPGDTEAFF. For the CDR3, the DNA is TGTGCCAGCAGCAGGGGCCCGGGGGACACTGAAGCTTTCTTT.

CDR3 nucleotide sequence: TGTGCCAGCAGCTACGGGGGGGAAAAACTGTTTTTT. This encodes CASSYGGEKLFF. The chain joins TRBV28 to TRBJ1-4, with D maybe TRBD1 (5 bases). This CDR3 is 12 amino acids long. V shed 6 bases and J shed 8 bases, with 10 bases lying between them. Germline-derived CDR1 and CDR2 are MDHEN and SYDVKM.

The table lists this clone with a few counts. The same CDR3 arises from other DNA sequences in this sample as well. The chain combines TRBV18 with TRBJ2-7; 7 bases map to TRBD1. The CDR3 covers 14 residues. The trim removed 1 base at V and 4 bases at J, leaving 4 bases unmatched. Germline CDR1 KGHSH, CDR2 LQKENI. In DNA, the CDR3 is TGTGCCAGCTCACCACAGGGACAGACTTACGAGCAGTACTTC. As protein: CASSPQGQTYEQYF.

This sequence joins TRBV2 and TRBJ1-3; D is ambiguous. Trimming removed 2 bases from V and 0 bases from J, with 11 bases in between. Germline CDR1 is SNHLY and CDR2 is FYNNEI. The CDR3 is made up of 16 amino acids. CDR3 DNA sequence: TGTGCCAGCAGTGAAAAGGGAGGTCGCTCTGGAAACACCATATATTTT. Protein: CASSEKGGRSGNTIYF. The entire variable domain, with the rest obtained from reference TRBV2 and TRBJ1-3, is as follows: EPEVTQTPSHQVTQMGQEVILRCVPISNHLYFYWYRQILGQKVEFLVSFYNNEISEKSEIFDDQFSVERPDGSNFTLKIRSTKLEDSAMYFCASSEKGGRSGNTIYFGEGSWLTVV.

The chain carries TRBV7-9 and TRBJ2-7; D possibly corresponds to TRBD2 (6 bases). The CDR3 is made up of 15 amino acids. Trimming took 6 bases from V and 4 from J, leaving 19 bases between them. Germline CDR1 reads SEHNR; CDR2 reads FQNEAQ (reference sequence). The DNA for the CDR3 is TGTGCCAGCAGACCTGCCGCGGGGCAAGCTTACGAGCAGTACTTC. Protein product: CASRPAAGQAYEQYF.

The V call is TRBV2, the J call TRBJ2-2; possibly TRBD1 for D (6 bases). Trimming took 6 bases from V and 3 from J, leaving 14 bases between them. Germline lookup yields CDR1 SNHLY and CDR2 FYNNEI. The CDR3 loop spans 15 amino acids. CDR3 DNA: TGTGCCAGCAGGGGGCAGGGGCCTCACACCGGGGAGCTGTTTTTT. Encoded protein: CASRGQGPHTGELFF.

The V gene is TRBV10-3, the J gene TRBJ2-1, with D perhaps TRBD1 (5 bases). V was shortened by 7 bases and J by 4 bases, with 11 bases between the two germline ends. The CDR3 loop spans 13 amino acids. Germline V gene data show CDR1 as ENHRY and CDR2 as SYGVKD. The DNA for the CDR3 is TGTGCCATCACCGAGACAGCTTACAATGAGCAGTTCTTC. It codes for CAITETAYNEQFF.

This CDR3 reads CASSHTGGVTPYEQYF. CDR3 nucleotide sequence: TGCGCCAGCAGCCATACGGGTGGTGTTACCCCCTACGAGCAGTACTTC. This chain connects TRBV5-1 to TRBJ2-7; D is undetermined. Trimming cost V 4 bases and J 2 bases, with 19 bases left between them. The CDR3 is made up of 16 amino acids. The germline CDR1 and CDR2 sequences are SGHRS and YFSETQ.

J is TRBJ2-1 and V is TRBV7-2; D is possibly TRBD2 (6 bases). CDR3 length: 16 amino acids. V gave up 5 bases and J gave up 5 bases, with 19 bases separating them. Germline-derived CDR1 and CDR2 are SGHTA and FQGNSA. This CDR3 is CASSPRWGEPNNEQFF. CDR3 nucleotides: TGTGCCAGCAGCCCCCGTTGGGGGGAGCCCAACAATGAGCAGTTCTTC.

This chain joins TRBV2 and TRBJ2-1, with D possibly matching TRBD2 (6 bases). CDR1 and CDR2 from the germline V gene are SNHLY and FYNNEI. V was cut by 6 bases and J by 8 bases, with 14 bases left in between. This CDR3 region has 13 residues. The CDR3 bases are TGTGCCAGCAGCGGGGGTGCGGGGTATGAGCAGTTCTTC. Amino acid sequence: CASSGGAGYEQFF.

The chain carries TRBV18 and TRBJ1-1, with D unclear. V lost 2 bases to trimming and J lost 0 bases, with 7 bases between them. CDR3 length: 14 residues. Germline CDR1 reads KGHSH; CDR2 reads LQKENI. In nucleotides, the CDR3 is TGTGCCAGCTCACCATCCGGGGTGAACACTGAAGCTTTCTTT. Amino acids: CASSPSGVNTEAFF.

The chain uses TRBV19 and TRBJ1-5, with D uncertain. CDR1 LNHDA and CDR2 SQIVND come from the germline V gene (reference sequence). V shed 3 bases and J shed 4 bases, with 7 bases lying between them. The CDR3 is made up of 13 amino acids. As DNA, the CDR3 is TGTGCCAGTAGTATGCGGCCAAATCAGCCCCAGCATTTT. The encoded protein is CASSMRPNQPQHF.

The chain couples TRBV7-3 to TRBJ2-5; 7 nucleotides line up with TRBD2. V was pared by 4 bases and J by 5 bases, with 4 bases of the junction left unmatched. In germline, CDR1 is SGHTA, CDR2 FQGTGA. CDR3 length: 13 amino acids. The CDR3 nucleotides read TGTGCCAGCAGCTCAAACGGGAGGGAGACCCAGTACTTC. It specifies CASSSNGRETQYF.

This clone was observed a single time. This chain joins TRBV2 and TRBJ1-1; D uncertain. V lost 4 bases and J lost 5, with 23 bases in between. CDR1 SNHLY and CDR2 FYNNEI come from the germline V gene. The CDR3 has 17 residues. Here the CDR3 DNA reads TGTGCCAGCAGTGGATTTAGCCGGGGAGCTCGAAATACTGAAGCTTTCTTT. It is translated as CASSGFSRGARNTEAFF.

This chain's CDR3 is CASSSGQPTDGYTF. In DNA form, the CDR3 reads TGCGCCAGCAGCTCAGGACAGCCTACAGATGGCTACACCTTC. This chain joins TRBV5-1 and TRBJ1-2; D may be TRBD1 (6 bases). From germline, CDR1 is SGHRS and CDR2 YFSETQ. V shed 3 bases and J shed 6 bases, with 15 bases lying between them. The CDR3 consists of 14 residues.

The chain is built from TRBV5-1 and TRBJ2-3; 16 bases match TRBD2. Germline V lookup: CDR1 SGHRS, CDR2 YFSETQ. The CDR3 runs to 18 residues. V was clipped by 4 bases and J by 7 bases; unmatched bases: 12. CDR3 sequence (DNA): TGCGCCAGCAGCCATTCGGGACTAGCGGGGGGGGTAACGAATACGCAGTATTTT. This encodes CASSHSGLAGGVTNTQYF.